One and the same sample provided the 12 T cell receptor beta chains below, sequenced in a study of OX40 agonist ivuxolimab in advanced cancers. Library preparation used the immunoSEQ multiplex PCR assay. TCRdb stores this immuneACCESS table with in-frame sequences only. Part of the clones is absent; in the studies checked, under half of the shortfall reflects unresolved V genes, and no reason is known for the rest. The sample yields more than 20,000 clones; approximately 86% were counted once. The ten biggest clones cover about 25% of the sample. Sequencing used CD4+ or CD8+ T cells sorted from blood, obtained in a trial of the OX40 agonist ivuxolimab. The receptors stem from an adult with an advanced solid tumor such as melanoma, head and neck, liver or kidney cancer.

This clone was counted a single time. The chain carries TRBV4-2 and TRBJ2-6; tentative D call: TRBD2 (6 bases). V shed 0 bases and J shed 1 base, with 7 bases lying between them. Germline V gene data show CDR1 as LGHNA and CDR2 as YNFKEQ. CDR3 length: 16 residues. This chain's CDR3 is CASSQEEGSGANVLTF. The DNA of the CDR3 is TGTGCCAGCAGCCAAGAGGAGGGGTCTGGGGCCAACGTCCTGACTTTC.

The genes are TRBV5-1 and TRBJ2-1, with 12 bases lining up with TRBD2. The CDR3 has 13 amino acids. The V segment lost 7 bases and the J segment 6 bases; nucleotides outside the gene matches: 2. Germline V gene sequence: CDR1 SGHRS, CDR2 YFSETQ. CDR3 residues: CASRTSGANEQFF. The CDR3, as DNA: TGCGCCAGCCGGACTAGCGGGGCCAATGAGCAGTTCTTC.

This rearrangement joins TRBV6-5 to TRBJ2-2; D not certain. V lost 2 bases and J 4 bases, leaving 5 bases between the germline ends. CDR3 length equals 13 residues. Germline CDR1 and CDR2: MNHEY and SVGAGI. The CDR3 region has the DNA TGTGCCAGCAGTTACGGCGTCACCGGGGAGCTGTTTTTT. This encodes CASSYGVTGELFF.

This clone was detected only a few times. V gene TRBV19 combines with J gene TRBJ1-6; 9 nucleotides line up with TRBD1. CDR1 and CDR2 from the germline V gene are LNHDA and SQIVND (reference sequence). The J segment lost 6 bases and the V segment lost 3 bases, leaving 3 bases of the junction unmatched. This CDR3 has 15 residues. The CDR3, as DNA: TGTGCCAGTAGTATGATGACAGGGGGTAATTCACCCCTCCACTTT. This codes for CASSMMTGGNSPLHF.

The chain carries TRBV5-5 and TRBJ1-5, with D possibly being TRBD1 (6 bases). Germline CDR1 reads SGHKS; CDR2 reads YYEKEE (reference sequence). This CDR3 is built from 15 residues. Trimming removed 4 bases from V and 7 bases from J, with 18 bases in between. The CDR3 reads CASSALQGIGQPQHF. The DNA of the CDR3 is TGTGCCAGCAGCGCCTTACAGGGTATAGGGCAGCCCCAGCATTTT.

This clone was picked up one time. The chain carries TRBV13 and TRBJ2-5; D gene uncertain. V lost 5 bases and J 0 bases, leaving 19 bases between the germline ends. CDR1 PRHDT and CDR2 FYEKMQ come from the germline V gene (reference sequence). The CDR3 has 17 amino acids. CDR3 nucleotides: TGTGCCAGCAGCCCTCCGACCGTAATAACGTACCAAGAGACCCAGTACTTC. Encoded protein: CASSPPTVITYQETQYF.

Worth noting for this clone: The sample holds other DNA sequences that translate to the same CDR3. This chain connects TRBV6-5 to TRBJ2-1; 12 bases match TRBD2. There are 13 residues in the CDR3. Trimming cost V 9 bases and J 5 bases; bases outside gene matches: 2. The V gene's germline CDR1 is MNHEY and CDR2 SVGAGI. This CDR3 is CASRLAGDNEQFF. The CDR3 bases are TGTGCCAGTCGACTAGCGGGAGACAATGAGCAGTTCTTC.

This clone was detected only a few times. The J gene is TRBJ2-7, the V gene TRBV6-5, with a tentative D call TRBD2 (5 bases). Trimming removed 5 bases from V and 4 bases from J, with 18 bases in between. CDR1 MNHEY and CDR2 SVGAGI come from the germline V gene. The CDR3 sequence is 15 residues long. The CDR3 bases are TGTGCCAGCAGTCCACCACTAGATTCATCATACGAGCAGTACTTC. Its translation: CASSPPLDSSYEQYF.

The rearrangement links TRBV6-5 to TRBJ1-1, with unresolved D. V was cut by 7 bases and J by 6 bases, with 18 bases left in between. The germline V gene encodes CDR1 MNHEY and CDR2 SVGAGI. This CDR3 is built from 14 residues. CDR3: CASTNYIPNSEAFF. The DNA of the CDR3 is TGTGCCAGCACCAATTATATCCCAAACTCTGAAGCTTTCTTT.

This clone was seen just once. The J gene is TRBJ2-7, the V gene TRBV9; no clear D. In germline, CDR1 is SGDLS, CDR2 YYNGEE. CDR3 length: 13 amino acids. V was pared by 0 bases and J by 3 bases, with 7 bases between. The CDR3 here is CASSVGVYYEQYF. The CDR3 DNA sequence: TGTGCCAGCAGCGTAGGGGTATACTACGAGCAGTACTTC.

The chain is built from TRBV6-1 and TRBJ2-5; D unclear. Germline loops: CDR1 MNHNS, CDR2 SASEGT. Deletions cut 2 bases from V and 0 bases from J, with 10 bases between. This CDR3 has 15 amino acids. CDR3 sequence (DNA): TGTGCCAGCAGTGAATCCCAGGCGTACCAAGAGACCCAGTACTTC. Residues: CASSESQAYQETQYF.

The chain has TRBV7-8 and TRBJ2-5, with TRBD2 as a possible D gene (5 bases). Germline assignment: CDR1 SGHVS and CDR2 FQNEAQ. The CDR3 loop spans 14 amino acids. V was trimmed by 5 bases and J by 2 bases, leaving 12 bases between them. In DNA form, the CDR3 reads TGTGCCAGCAGCCTAACGGGGTTTCAAGAGACCCAGTACTTC. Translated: CASSLTGFQETQYF.